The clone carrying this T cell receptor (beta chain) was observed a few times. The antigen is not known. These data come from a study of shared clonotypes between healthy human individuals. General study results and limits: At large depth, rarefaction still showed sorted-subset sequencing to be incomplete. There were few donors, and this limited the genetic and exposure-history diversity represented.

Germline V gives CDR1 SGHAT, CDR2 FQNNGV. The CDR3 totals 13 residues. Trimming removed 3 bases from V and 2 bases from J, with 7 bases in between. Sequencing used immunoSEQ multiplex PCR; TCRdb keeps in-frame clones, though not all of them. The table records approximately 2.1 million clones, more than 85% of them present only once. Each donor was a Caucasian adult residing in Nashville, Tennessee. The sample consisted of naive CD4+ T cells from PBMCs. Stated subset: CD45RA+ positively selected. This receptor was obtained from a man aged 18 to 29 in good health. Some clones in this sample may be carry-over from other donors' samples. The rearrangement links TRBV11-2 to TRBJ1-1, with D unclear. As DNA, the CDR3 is TGTGCCAGCAGCTTTTCAGAAAACACTGAAGCTTTCTTT. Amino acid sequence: CASSFSENTEAFF.